This T cell receptor beta chain was captured by sequencing in a study of T cell responses to AZD1222 COVID-19 vaccine. Study findings and constraints: Once two AZD1222 doses were given, Spike-specific TCR breadth and depth went up. At study baseline, merely six AZD1222 recipients were seropositive.

Germline CDR1 MGHRA, CDR2 YSYEKL. With 0 bases removed from V and 0 bases from J, the gap between germline ends came to 20 bases. CDR3 length: 20 amino acids. Repertoires were generated with immunoSEQ multiplex PCR, while TCRdb's copy carries only in-frame clones and drops some. The sample lists about 140,000 clones, 85% to 95% occurring once. For this clone: The target antigen is unknown.

The specimen was peripheral blood, collected on day 0 of AZD1222 vaccination. The origin of this receptor is an adult in good health. V usage is TRBV4-1 and J usage is TRBJ1-4; D possibly corresponds to TRBD1 (5 bases). The CDR3 sequence is CASSQESGQIVGATNEKLFF. In nucleotides, the CDR3 is TGCGCCAGCAGCCAAGAGAGCGGGCAGATAGTGGGGGCAACTAATGAAAAACTGTTTTTT.